The entry below gives a single T cell receptor (beta chain) sequence along with its context. This sample is part of a study of blood T cell repertoires in COVID-19. Study-wide context: From T cells, B-cell-depleted T cells, or PBMCs came the material, which was cDNA or gDNA.

Looked up from germline, CDR1 is DFQATT and CDR2 is SNEGSKA (reference sequence). V lost 3 bases to trimming and J lost 1 base, with 15 bases between them. The CDR3 contains 15 residues. The protocol was immunoSEQ multiplex PCR, while the TCRdb copy is restricted to in-frame clones and leaves out a portion. The sample consists of roughly 250,000 clones, about 85% of them appearing once. This sequence joins TRBV20-1 and TRBJ1-1, with D possibly being TRBD1 (5 bases). This TCR derives from a woman between 25 and 40 years old with acute COVID-19. The sample consisted of PBMCs or T cells enriched from blood (not recorded which). As DNA, the CDR3 is TGCAGTGCTAGTCACATGGGGCAGGGGAACACTGAAGCTTTCTTT. Amino acid sequence: CSASHMGQGNTEAFF.